A single sample is the source of the 5 T cell receptor beta chains below, sequenced in a study of cytomegalovirus exposure and HLA in healthy donors. Both 60 Vbeta primers and 13 Jbeta primers went into the PCR. Profiling relied on immunoSEQ multiplex PCR, and the TCRdb table lists in-frame clones only, not all of them. The table includes 150,000 to 200,000 clones, around 68% detected once. Sequenced input: PBMCs. The receptor set was obtained from a man between 40 and 49 years old in good health and CMV-seronegative.

The rearrangement joins TRBV13 to TRBJ2-2; 11 nucleotides line up with TRBD1. CDR1 PRHDT and CDR2 FYEKMQ come from the germline V gene (reference sequence). This CDR3 region has 15 residues. The V and J ends lost 4 bases and 6 bases, in that order; junction bases with no gene match: 4. CDR3 sequence reads: CASSSRDRGAGELFF. The CDR3 DNA follows: TGTGCCAGCAGCTCCCGGGACAGGGGGGCCGGGGAGCTGTTTTTT.

The chain uses TRBV9 and TRBJ2-7; no firm D call. Trimming pared 4 bases from V and 0 bases from J, leaving 8 bases between. This CDR3 comprises 13 residues. The germline V gene has CDR1 SGDLS and CDR2 YYNGEE. The CDR3 DNA sequence: TGTGCCAGCAGCCCCACTTTCTCCTACGAGCAGTACTTC. Its translation: CASSPTFSYEQYF.

The rearrangement uses TRBV29-1 and TRBJ1-1, with 8 bases identical to TRBD1. CDR1 SQVTM and CDR2 ANQGSEA come from the germline V gene. This CDR3 contains 14 residues. J was trimmed by 4 bases and V by 4 bases; bases with no gene match: 8. This chain's CDR3 is CSVGAGTGFTEAFF. CDR3 nucleotide sequence: TGCAGCGTTGGTGCAGGGACAGGATTCACTGAAGCTTTCTTT.

In its sample, this clone was seen a few times. This chain uses TRBV5-1 with TRBJ2-3; D perhaps matches TRBD1 (7 bases). Germline V lookup: CDR1 SGHRS, CDR2 YFSETQ. With 0 bases removed from V and 4 bases from J, the gap between germline ends came to 12 bases. The CDR3 has 15 amino acids. CDR3 nucleotide sequence: TGCGCCAGCAGCTTGGCAGGGGGGATTGCAGATACGCAGTATTTT. Translating gives CASSLAGGIADTQYF.

The count of this clone is one. The gene calls are TRBV5-6 and TRBJ2-7; D call uncertain. Trimming removed 0 bases from V and 0 bases from J, with 13 bases in between. The CDR3 spans 16 residues. CDR1 is SGHDT and CDR2 is YYEEEE in the germline V gene. The CDR3 nucleotides read TGTGCCAGCAGCTTGGTAGAGGATTCCAGCTCCTACGAGCAGTACTTC. Amino acids: CASSLVEDSSSYEQYF.